These 14 T cell receptor beta chains originate from one sample sequenced in a study of shared T cell receptors in the human thymus. TCRdb's table, derived via immunoSEQ multiplex PCR, lists solely in-frame clones and lacks some. The table has hundreds of thousands of clones, more than 75% seen once. Separately, the same data were catalogued under a study of human thymus T cells.

The sample was thymocytes. These receptors all stem from a boy younger than two with a congenital heart defect.

CDR3 loop: CASSFGGSSDEQYF. CDR3 in DNA: TGTGCCAGCAGCTTCGGTGGGAGCTCGGACGAGCAGTACTTC. The chain joins TRBV7-9 to TRBJ2-7, with D perhaps matching TRBD2 (5 bases). This CDR3 is built from 14 residues. Trimming took 3 bases from V and 5 from J, leaving 14 bases between them. Germline V gives CDR1 SEHNR, CDR2 FQNEAQ (reference sequence).

The V gene is TRBV6-4, the J gene TRBJ2-3; perhaps TRBD2 as D (5 bases). Trimming pared 0 bases from V and 4 bases from J, leaving 14 bases between. Germline V gives CDR1 MRHNA, CDR2 SNTAGT. The CDR3 is made up of 16 amino acids. Here the CDR3 reads CASSDSGRRSADTQYF. CDR3 coding DNA: TGTGCCAGCAGTGACTCGGGCCGGAGGAGCGCAGATACGCAGTATTTT.

This clone was counted a single time. CDR3 amino acids: CASSSGTAYEQYF. Written as DNA, the CDR3 is TGTGCCAGTAGTTCCGGGACAGCCTACGAGCAGTACTTC. This chain links TRBV19 with TRBJ2-7; 7 nucleotides line up with TRBD1. J gave up 2 bases and V 5 bases, and 3 bases lay outside the gene matches. CDR1 is LNHDA, CDR2 SQIVND, per germline (reference sequence). This CDR3 is built from 13 residues.

This rearrangement joins TRBV7-2 to TRBJ2-7; the match to TRBD2 covers 8 bases. Germline CDR1 SGHTA, CDR2 FQGNSA. The CDR3 has 14 residues. Trimming took 5 bases from V and 3 from J; bases not matched to a gene: 6. The CDR3 sequence: CASSLTSDNYEQYF. DNA for the CDR3: TGTGCCAGCAGCCTGACTAGCGATAACTACGAGCAGTACTTC.

The chain is built from TRBV28 and TRBJ1-4; possible D gene TRBD1, 5 bases. The CDR3 extends over 18 amino acids. V shed 6 bases and J shed 5 bases, with 25 bases lying between them. The germline V gene encodes CDR1 MDHEN and CDR2 SYDVKM. The CDR3, as DNA: TGTGCCAGCAGCCCCCGCCGAAGTCAGGGCCCCACGAATGAAAAACTGTTTTTT. Its protein product is CASSPRRSQGPTNEKLFF.

The rearrangement links TRBV2 to TRBJ2-7; 9 nucleotides line up with TRBD2. CDR1 is SNHLY, CDR2 FYNNEI, per germline. Trimming cost V 3 bases and J 0 bases; bases outside gene matches: 15. The CDR3 runs 19 residues. For the CDR3, the DNA is TGTGCCAGCAGTGACTCCCGATCTTTAGGGCGGGAGGGCTCCTACGAGCAGTACTTC. This translates into CASSDSRSLGREGSYEQYF. Full variable domain (remainder filled in from reference TRBV2 and TRBJ2-7): EPEVTQTPSHQVTQMGQEVILRCVPISNHLYFYWYRQILGQKVEFLVSFYNNEISEKSEIFDDQFSVERPDGSNFTLKIRSTKLEDSAMYFCASSDSRSLGREGSYEQYFGPGTRLTVT.

The chain carries TRBV27 and TRBJ2-7; weak D call: TRBD2 (6 bases). The CDR3 runs 13 residues. The V gene lost 9 bases and the J gene lost 7 bases, with 19 bases spanning the gap. CDR1 and CDR2 from the germline V gene are MNHEY and SMNVEV (reference sequence). Written as DNA, the CDR3 is TGTGCCAGTCGACGGGGGAGTGCGAGAGAGCAGTACTTC. Encoded protein: CASRRGSAREQYF.

This clone was detected once. The rearrangement links TRBV6-4 to TRBJ2-1; 10 bases line up with TRBD2. The ends lost 0 bases at V and 7 bases at J; junction bases unmatched: 6. Germline-derived CDR1 and CDR2 are MRHNA and SNTAGT. This CDR3 contains 16 residues. In DNA, the CDR3 is TGTGCCAGCAGTGACTCTAATACTAGCGGGGCTAATGAGCAGTTCTTC. Its protein is CASSDSNTSGANEQFF.

This clone showed up just once. V gene TRBV5-1 combines with J gene TRBJ2-7, with 7 bases that match TRBD1. The V and J ends lost 3 bases and 2 bases, in that order; junction bases with no gene match: 14. The CDR3 has 17 amino acids. CDR1 is SGHRS and CDR2 is YFSETQ in the germline V gene. CDR3 loop: CASSSGGIDREPYEQYF. CDR3 DNA: TGCGCCAGCAGCTCAGGGGGAATTGACAGGGAACCCTACGAGCAGTACTTC.

The V call is TRBV7-2, the J call TRBJ2-7, with 8 bases that match TRBD2. In germline, CDR1 is SGHTA, CDR2 FQGNSA. This CDR3 has 15 amino acids. J was trimmed by 2 bases and V by 4 bases; bases with no gene match: 7. The CDR3: CASSSGTSGAYEQYF. The CDR3 nucleotides are TGTGCCAGCAGCTCCGGGACTAGTGGGGCCTACGAGCAGTACTTC.

DNA of the CDR3: TGTGCCATCAGCCCTAGACTAGCGGGGGAATACAATGAGCAGTTCTTC. As protein: CAISPRLAGEYNEQFF. The chain joins TRBV10-3 to TRBJ2-1, with 12 positions matching TRBD2. The CDR3 is 16 amino acids. The V gene's germline CDR1 is ENHRY and CDR2 SYGVKD. V was clipped by 6 bases and J by 4 bases; unmatched bases: 7.

The V call is TRBV2, the J call TRBJ2-1, with 13 positions matching TRBD2. V was pared by 7 bases and J by 7 bases, with 19 bases of the junction left unmatched. The CDR3 runs 19 residues. Germline V gene data show CDR1 as SNHLY and CDR2 as FYNNEI. DNA of the CDR3: TGTGCCAGCACCGAGGGATTGGGCCCAACTAGCGGGAGGGGTAATGAGCAGTTCTTC. Its translation: CASTEGLGPTSGRGNEQFF.

The rearrangement uses TRBV28 and TRBJ2-6; D ambiguous. Germline V CDR1 and CDR2: MDHEN, SYDVKM. Trimming cost V 5 bases and J 2 bases, with 10 bases left between them. This CDR3 is 15 amino acids long. Written as DNA, the CDR3 is TGTGCCAGCAGTGCGAACACAGCTGGGGCCAACGTCCTGACTTTC. Translation: CASSANTAGANVLTF.

The V and J genes are TRBV27 and TRBJ2-7; 8 nucleotides align to TRBD1. The germline CDR1 and CDR2 sequences are MNHEY and SMNVEV (reference sequence). V gave up 9 bases and J gave up 4 bases; unmatched junction bases: 11. The CDR3 sequence is 14 residues long. The CDR3 DNA reads TGTGCCAGGGCCGGGACAGGATTCCGATACGAGCAGTACTTC. It yields the protein CARAGTGFRYEQYF.